This T cell receptor (beta chain) was profiled in a study of cytomegalovirus exposure and HLA in healthy donors. General observations from the study: TCR beta sequences reportedly predicted most subjects' HLA-A and HLA-B alleles accurately.

Notes on this clone: Antigen: not known.

Germline V CDR1 and CDR2: MNHNY, SVGAGI (reference sequence). CDR3 length equals 15 residues. The J segment lost 5 bases and the V segment lost 5 bases, leaving 10 bases of the junction unmatched. PCR used 60 Vbeta primers and 13 Jbeta primers. Generated by immunoSEQ multiplex PCR, the TCRdb table keeps only in-frame clones and is missing some. This repertoire includes 130,000 to 150,000 clones. This clonotype was sampled from a man between 35 and 55 years old in good health and CMV-seronegative. Sequencing was carried out using PBMCs. The chain employs TRBV6-6 and TRBJ1-2, with TRBD1 matching over 8 bases. As DNA, the CDR3 is TGTGCCAGCAGTCCGGAGACAGGGGACCTATATGGCTACACCTTC. Translated: CASSPETGDLYGYTF.